A single sample is the source of the 16 T cell receptor beta chains below, sequenced in a study of PD-1 blockade in classical Hodgkin lymphoma. Time point meaning: newly diagnosed, previously untreated cHL patient sample. Sequenced by immunoSEQ multiplex PCR; TCRdb stores in-frame clones only, minus some. This sample yields 70,000 or so clones, of which 93% are seen a single time; 2.6% belongs to the top ten. Sequencing was carried out using peripheral blood mononuclear cells (PBMCs). The receptors were sampled from a human donor with classical Hodgkin lymphoma.

The chain carries TRBV7-2 and TRBJ2-3, with 13 bases fitting TRBD2. CDR3 length equals 18 residues. CDR1 and CDR2 (germline): SGHTA, FQGNSA. Trimming cost V 5 bases and J 4 bases; bases outside gene matches: 12. The CDR3 DNA reads TGTGCCAGCAGCAGACGGACTAGCGGGAGTCTTTTCGCAGATACGCAGTATTTT. It translates to CASSRRTSGSLFADTQYF.

V and J are TRBV5-1 and TRBJ1-1, with D hard to call. Germline assignment: CDR1 SGHRS and CDR2 YFSETQ. The V gene lost 5 bases and the J gene lost 1 base, with 12 bases spanning the gap. The CDR3 runs to 14 residues. The CDR3 DNA follows: TGCGCCAGCAGGGAACAGAAAACGAACACTGAAGCTTTCTTT. This gives the protein CASREQKTNTEAFF.

Details on this clone: The sample holds other DNA sequences that translate to the same CDR3. V is TRBV18 and J is TRBJ2-5; D not resolved. In germline, CDR1 is KGHSH, CDR2 LQKENI. Between the trimmed V and J ends, which lost 3 bases and 3 bases, there was a span of 2 bases. CDR3 length: 11 residues. The CDR3 sequence is CASSPKETQYF. CDR3 DNA sequence: TGTGCCAGCTCACCTAAAGAGACCCAGTACTTC.

The J gene is TRBJ2-7, the V gene TRBV7-2, with TRBD2 matching 13 bases. The CDR3 contains 16 residues. The germline gives CDR1 SGHTA, CDR2 FQGNSA. V gave up 4 bases and J gave up 3 bases; unmatched junction bases: 6. In DNA, the CDR3 is TGTGCCAGCAGCTCAGGGGGACTAGCGGGGATCTACGAGCAGTACTTC. Protein sequence: CASSSGGLAGIYEQYF.

V and J are TRBV6-5 and TRBJ1-6; 9 bases are a match to TRBD1. Trimming removed 8 bases from V and 7 bases from J; junction bases left unmatched: 6. Germline V gene lookup returns CDR1 MNHEY and CDR2 SVGAGI. CDR3 size: 14 residues. The CDR3 region has the DNA TGTGCCAGCGGCCGGGACAGGGTAAATTCACCCCTCCACTTT. Translating it yields CASGRDRVNSPLHF.

Here the CDR3 DNA reads TGTGCCAGTAATAAGCAGGGGCTGAATGAAAAACTGTTTTTT. Amino acids: CASNKQGLNEKLFF. The rearrangement joins TRBV19 to TRBJ1-4; D may be TRBD1 (6 bases). V lost 7 bases, J lost 5 bases, and 14 bases lay in between. The CDR3 covers 14 residues. Per germline, CDR1 LNHDA and CDR2 SQIVND (reference sequence).

The genes are TRBV4-1 and TRBJ2-6; D call uncertain. Germline CDR1 reads MGHRA; CDR2 reads YSYEKL. CDR3 length: 12 residues. CDR3 in amino acids: CASQAGANVLTF. The CDR3 coding sequence is TGCGCATCTCAGGCTGGGGCCAACGTCCTGACTTTC.

A note on this clone: The junction and the germline gene differ at one end; a read error may be behind it. The gene calls are TRBV6-5 and TRBJ2-7; 8 bases match TRBD2. Looked up from germline, CDR1 is MNHEY and CDR2 is SVGAGI. The CDR3 has 14 amino acids. CDR3 loop: CASSLSGGRNEQYF. The CDR3 region has the DNA TGTGCCAGCAGTTTGTCCGGCGGGAGGAACGAACAGTACTTC.

The chain employs TRBV2 and TRBJ1-4; 8 positions agree with TRBD1. The germline CDR1 and CDR2 sequences are SNHLY and FYNNEI. The CDR3 has 15 amino acids. The J segment lost 6 bases and the V segment lost 6 bases, leaving 9 bases of the junction unmatched. CDR3 in amino acids: CASSGGQAADEKLFF. The CDR3 DNA is TGTGCCAGCAGCGGGGGACAGGCCGCCGATGAAAAACTGTTTTTT.

This chain connects TRBV7-2 to TRBJ2-1; D tentatively fits TRBD1 or TRBD2 (5 bases each). The CDR3 extends over 14 amino acids. V was cut by 8 bases and J by 4 bases, with 15 bases left in between. CDR1 is SGHTA, CDR2 FQGNSA, per germline. The DNA for the CDR3 is TGTGCCAGCCTTACAGGAGGTGGGTACAATGAGCAGTTCTTC. Amino acid sequence: CASLTGGGYNEQFF. Looking up the rest from reference TRBV7-2 and TRBJ2-1 gives the full variable domain: GAGVSQSPSNKVTEKGKDVELRCDPISGHTALYWYRQSLGQGLEFLIYFQGNSAPDKSGLPSDRFSAERTGGSVSTLTIQRTQQEDSAVYLCASLTGGGYNEQFFGPGTRLTVL.

V is TRBV5-8 and J is TRBJ2-6; D uncertain. CDR3 length: 18 residues. Trimming removed 3 bases from V and 0 bases from J, with 16 bases in between. Germline values: CDR1 SGHTS, CDR2 YDEGEE. DNA of the CDR3: TGTGCCAGCAGCTCTCAACTCGACACTCTCTCTGGGGCCAACGTCCTGACTTTC. This codes for CASSSQLDTLSGANVLTF.

This chain uses TRBV28 with TRBJ1-5; D may be TRBD1 (5 bases). The V end was cut by 6 bases, the J end by 3 bases, with 12 bases between. The CDR3 has 14 amino acids. CDR1 and CDR2 from the germline V gene are MDHEN and SYDVKM. The CDR3 sequence is CASRIGTANQPQHF. DNA of the CDR3: TGTGCCAGCAGAATCGGGACGGCCAATCAGCCCCAGCATTTT.

The chain has TRBV27 and TRBJ1-2; a possible D gene is TRBD1 (5 bases). The CDR3 covers 15 residues. Germline CDR1 MNHEY, CDR2 SMNVEV (reference sequence). Trimming shortened V by 2 bases and J by 3 bases, and 13 bases separated the two germline ends. CDR3 nucleotides: TGTGCCAGCAGTTTAATCGCGAGGGGCTACTATGGCTACACCTTC. Its protein is CASSLIARGYYGYTF.

The chain couples TRBV19 to TRBJ1-2; TRBD1 might be the D (5 bases). CDR3 length: 14 residues. The V and J ends lost 6 bases and 8 bases respectively, with 19 bases between them. Per germline, CDR1 LNHDA and CDR2 SQIVND (reference sequence). The CDR3 spells CASSMGPAPLGYTF. The CDR3 DNA reads TGTGCCAGTAGCATGGGACCGGCCCCCTTGGGCTACACCTTC.

The chain links TRBV28 to TRBJ1-3, with no clear D. V was trimmed by 9 bases and J by 0 bases, leaving 12 bases between them. Germline V gene data show CDR1 as MDHEN and CDR2 as SYDVKM. The CDR3 spans 14 residues. CDR3 sequence: CASLEITSGNTIYF. For the CDR3, the DNA is TGTGCCAGTCTAGAGATAACCTCTGGAAACACCATATATTTT.

This sequence joins TRBV7-9 and TRBJ1-1; 9 nucleotides match TRBD1. This CDR3 region has 18 residues. Germline-derived CDR1 and CDR2 are SEHNR and FQNEAQ (reference sequence). The V and J ends lost 5 bases and 1 base, in that order; junction bases with no gene match: 14. CDR3 in amino acids: CASSLPGQGSFGNTEAFF. CDR3 bases: TGTGCCAGCAGCCTACCGGGACAGGGCTCTTTCGGGAACACTGAAGCTTTCTTT.